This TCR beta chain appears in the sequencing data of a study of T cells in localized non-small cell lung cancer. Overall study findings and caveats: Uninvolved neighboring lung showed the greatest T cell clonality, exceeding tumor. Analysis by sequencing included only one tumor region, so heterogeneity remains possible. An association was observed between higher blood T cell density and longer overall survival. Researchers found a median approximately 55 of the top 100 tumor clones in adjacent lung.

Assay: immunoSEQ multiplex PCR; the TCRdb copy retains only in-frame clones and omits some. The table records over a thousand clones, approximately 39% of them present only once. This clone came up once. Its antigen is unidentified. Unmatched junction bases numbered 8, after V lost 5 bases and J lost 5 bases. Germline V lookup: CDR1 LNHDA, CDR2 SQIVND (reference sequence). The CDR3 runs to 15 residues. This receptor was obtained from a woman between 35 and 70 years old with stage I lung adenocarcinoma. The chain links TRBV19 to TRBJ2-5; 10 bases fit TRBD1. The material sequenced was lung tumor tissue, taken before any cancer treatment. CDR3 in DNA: TGTGCCAGTAGTGCGCGGGACAGGGGAGAGGAGACCCAGTACTTC. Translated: CASSARDRGEETQYF.